This T cell receptor (beta chain) comes out of a study of cytomegalovirus exposure and HLA in healthy donors. General study findings and limits: Analysis was carried out at a later point, and it linked a missense DCLRE1C variant to TCR beta V- and J-gene trimming. It was reported that the classifier diagnosed cytomegalovirus status with high specificity and sensitivity in both the original and validation cohorts. In most subjects, TCR beta sequences reportedly gave accurate predictions of HLA-A and HLA-B alleles.

This clone showed up just once. Its cognate antigen is unknown. In the PCR, 60 Vbeta and 13 Jbeta primers were used. Data came from immunoSEQ multiplex PCR; TCRdb stores just in-frame clones and leaves some out. The table has approximately 200,000 clones, about 77% seen once; the top ten hold about 5%. Sequencing was carried out using PBMCs. The TCR sequence derives from a man aged 25 to 40 in good health and CMV-seropositive.

CDR3 bases: TGTGCCTGGAGTGTTGCCAGGGGCTACACCTTC. This translates into CAWSVARGYTF. The rearrangement joins TRBV30 to TRBJ1-2; D is uncertain. Germline CDR1 GTSNPN, CDR2 SVGIG (reference sequence). V shed 0 bases and J shed 8 bases, with 7 bases lying between them. The CDR3 contains 11 residues.